A single TCR beta chain is shown here with its context. Per the original methods: Reference gene primer amplification gave estimated nucleated cell counts. The data were produced by immunoSEQ multiplex PCR, yet TCRdb's version contains in-frame clones alone and is incomplete. Clonal size and the V and J genes are those of that table, whereas D and trimming came from the DNA. Of 200,000 to 300,000 clones in the sample, 84% are singletons; the top ten hold around 7.8%. CDR1 is WSHSY, CDR2 SAAADI, per germline. This CDR3 is 12 amino acids long. The V end lost 3 bases, the J end lost 5 bases, and 7 bases lay between the germline ends. The data stem from a study of blood T cell repertoires in COVID-19. Whole-study context: Spain, Italy and the United States supplied samples that represented acute and convalescent COVID-19. From T cells, B-cell-depleted T cells, or PBMCs came the material, which was cDNA or gDNA.

The chain uses TRBV10-2 and TRBJ1-1; D is unresolved. The source material was peripheral blood. The clonotype comes from a human donor in a cohort sampled during active COVID-19. The DNA of the CDR3 is TGCGCCAGCAGTGAAGCCGCTACTGAAGCTTTCTTT. This codes for CASSEAATEAFF.